This is a list of T cell receptor beta chains from one sample in a study of immune heterogeneity within non-small cell lung tumors. TCRdb recomputed calls from the multiplex PCR reads with MiXCR, one row per CDR3 protein. The data hold about 15,000 distinct CDR3 sequences, with about 30% observed a single time. What was sequenced was lung tumor tissue. The receptors were sampled from a man between 35 and 55 years old with non-small cell lung cancer. Each CDR3 is given with its conserved first and last residue. D genes are given only for firm matches. Not all rows give a size; the values are once, few, many and, for expanded clones, a class.

>TRBJ2-7|TRBV19|medium-sized|-
CASSSTAYEQYF
TGTGCCAGTAGTAGTACTGCCTACGAGCAGTACTTC
>TRBJ2-1|TRBV5-4|-|-
CASSLGKNSYNEQFF
TGTGCCAGCAGCTTAGGTAAAAACTCCTACAATGAGCAGTTCTTC
>TRBJ1-4|TRBV4-1|-|-
CASSQNRNLERLFF
TGCGCCAGCAGCCAAAATAGGAACTTAGAAAGACTGTTTTTT
>TRBJ2-7|TRBV7-9|-|-
CASSLAGGQYEQYF
TGTGCCAGCAGCCTCGCCGGGGGACAGTACGAGCAGTACTTC
>TRBJ1-2|TRBV12-3/TRBV12-4|-|-
CASSPHGTLRYGYTF
TGTGCCAGCAGTCCCCATGGGACCCTCCGCTATGGCTACACCTTC
>TRBJ2-5|TRBV20-1|many|-
CSWGLRQTQYF
TGCAGTTGGGGCCTGAGACAGACCCAGTACTTC
>TRBJ2-7|TRBV19|medium-sized|TRBD2
CASSQIAGGLYEQYF
TGTGCCAGTAGCCAAATAGCGGGAGGGCTCTACGAGCAGTACTTC
>TRBJ1-5|TRBV27|medium-sized|-
CASSLLGGNQPQHF
TGTGCCAGCAGTCTGCTCGGGGGGAATCAGCCCCAGCATTTT
>TRBJ2-5|TRBV7-9|-|TRBD1
CVSSTGQGYQETHYF
TGTGTCAGCAGCACGGGACAGGGGTACCAAGAGACCCACTACTTC
>TRBJ2-6|TRBV11-1|-|TRBD1
CASSPQGQGAPGANVLTF
TGTGCCAGCAGCCCCCAGGGACAGGGGGCTCCTGGGGCCAACGTCCTGACTTTC
>TRBJ2-5|TRBV12-3/TRBV12-4|many|TRBD1
CASSSDRPQETQYF
TGTGCCAGCAGTTCGGACAGGCCCCAAGAGACCCAGTACTTC
>TRBJ1-2|TRBV15|medium-sized|-
CATSRDYPIRAYGYTF
TGTGCCACCAGCAGAGATTATCCCATCCGCGCCTATGGCTACACCTTC
>TRBJ2-5|TRBV15|few|-
CATSSRQAQETQYF
TGTGCCACCAGCTCACGACAGGCCCAAGAGACCCAGTACTTC
>TRBJ2-1|TRBV27|medium-sized|-
CASGETDNEQFF
TGTGCCAGCGGCGAAACAGACAATGAGCAGTTCTTC
>TRBJ2-6|TRBV5-1|-|-
CASSPDGTGANVLTF
TGCGCCAGCAGCCCCGACGGGACTGGGGCCAACGTCCTGACTTTC
>TRBJ2-7|TRBV27|medium-sized|TRBD2
CASSGGRTFSDEQYF
TGTGCCAGCAGTGGCGGGAGAACATTTTCTGACGAGCAGTACTTC
>TRBJ1-6|TRBV5-6|-|TRBD1
CASSLNRGRSPLHF
TGTGCCAGCAGCTTGAACAGGGGGCGATCACCCCTCCACTTT
>TRBJ2-3|TRBV5-1|many|-
CASRSDAGTQYF
TGCGCCAGCAGATCGGACGCAGGGACGCAGTATTTT
>TRBJ2-7|TRBV12-3/TRBV12-4|medium-sized|TRBD2
CASSTPGLGGYEQYF
TGTGCCAGCAGCACCCCGGGACTAGGAGGCTACGAGCAGTACTTC
>TRBJ2-7|TRBV6-5|medium-sized|-
CASSYEGAYEQYF
TGTGCCAGCAGTTACGAGGGGGCCTACGAGCAGTACTTC
>TRBJ2-6|TRBV20-1|-|TRBD1
CSAPDRDGANVLTF
TGCAGTGCCCCAGACAGGGATGGGGCCAACGTCCTGACTTTC
>TRBJ1-1|TRBV11-3|many|-
CASSPKVGVHEAFF
TGTGCCAGCAGCCCCAAAGTCGGGGTCCATGAAGCTTTCTTT
>TRBJ2-3|TRBV7-2|-|-
CASSLGGGFTDTQYF
TGTGCCAGCAGCTTGGGTGGGGGTTTCACAGATACGCAGTATTTT
>TRBJ2-7|TRBV10-3|many|TRBD2
CAISESLAGAYEQYF
TGTGCCATCAGTGAGTCACTAGCGGGAGCCTACGAGCAGTACTTC